This TCR beta chain was observed in a study of blood T cell repertoires in COVID-19. Study in general: Sites in the United States, Italy and Spain provided acute and convalescent COVID-19 samples. From T cells, B-cell-depleted T cells, or PBMCs came the material, which was cDNA or gDNA.

Per the original data handling: Reference gene primer amplification in the assay estimated nucleated cell counts. Assay used: immunoSEQ multiplex PCR; TCRdb lists only in-frame clones, some missing. The V and J calls and clone size come from that table; D and trimming were worked out from the DNA. Altogether about 70,000 clones are present, 90% being singletons, with the ten largest covering about 9.8%. Germline V CDR1 and CDR2: MNHEY, SVGAGI. The CDR3 contains 13 residues. Trimming shortened V by 2 bases and J by 4 bases, and 6 bases separated the two germline ends. The V gene is TRBV6-5, the J gene TRBJ2-1; tentative D call: TRBD1 (6 bases). The TCR was taken from a human donor in a cohort sampled during active COVID-19. Sample: peripheral blood. The CDR3 DNA follows: TGTGCCAGCAGTTACACAGGGTACAATGAGCAGTTCTTC. It specifies CASSYTGYNEQFF.